Below are 32 T cell receptor beta chains sequenced from a single sample in a study of blood T cells in healthy people across ages. Through a sample-barcoded 5' primer and a J-beta primer mix, a second PCR was run for roughly 7 to 12 cycles. Via MiXCR, TCRdb re-called the 5' RACE reads, giving one row per CDR3 protein. The sample includes around 670,000 distinct CDR3 sequences, approximately 30% of them seen just once. Sequenced sample: blood. These receptors were taken from a woman of 80 years or more in good health.

This clonotype was detected many times. The chain uses TRBV6-1 and TRBJ2-4; D remains unclear. Germline lookup yields CDR1 MNHNS and CDR2 SASEGT. V lost 7 bases and J 3 bases, leaving 13 bases between the germline ends. There are 14 residues in the CDR3. CDR3 protein: CASKKESYKNIQYF. The CDR3 DNA reads TGTGCCAGCAAAAAAGAGAGTTACAAAAACATTCAGTACTTC.

The rearrangement joins TRBV4-3 to TRBJ2-5, with 8 bases identical to TRBD2. J was trimmed by 11 bases and V by 0 bases; bases with no gene match: 23. Germline CDR1 is LGHNA and CDR2 is YSLEER. The length of the CDR3 is 19 residues. The CDR3 DNA follows: TGCGCCAGCAGCCAAGACAACGGGGGGGCAACCTTTAGGCGGAATGAGCAGTACTTC. Amino acids: CASSQDNGGATFRRNEQYF.

This clonotype was detected a few times. The rearrangement joins TRBV5-1 to TRBJ1-1; unclear D gene. Trimming stripped 0 bases from V and 4 bases from J, with 16 bases between. The length of the CDR3 is 16 residues. The germline CDR1 and CDR2 sequences are SGHRS and YFSETQ. The CDR3 reads CASSLGLVGFATEAFF. The DNA of the CDR3 is TGCGCCAGCAGCTTGGGATTGGTAGGGTTCGCCACTGAAGCTTTCTTT. Together with reference TRBV5-1 and TRBJ1-1, the CDR3 gives the full variable domain: KAGVTQTPRYLIKTRGQQVTLSCSPISGHRSVSWYQQTPGQGLQFLFEYFSETQRNKGNFPGRFSGRQFSNSRSEMNVSTLELGDSALYLCASSLGLVGFATEAFFGQGTRLTVV.

CDR3 sequence (DNA): TGTGCCAGCAGCCTTTTAGACAGGGGGTACGAGCAGTACTTC. Amino acids: CASSLLDRGYEQYF. The chain is built from TRBV7-9 and TRBJ2-7, with 9 nucleotides matching TRBD1. V dropped 5 bases and J dropped 4; count of bases not matched to a gene: 6. The CDR3 length is 14 residues. Germline V gene data show CDR1 as SEHNR and CDR2 as FQNEAQ (reference sequence).

The V call is TRBV7-9, the J call TRBJ1-1; 9 nucleotides align to TRBD1. The CDR3 has 15 residues. V lost 6 bases to trimming and J lost 1 base; unmatched junction nucleotides: 6. Germline loops: CDR1 SEHNR, CDR2 FQNEAQ (reference sequence). CDR3 nucleotide sequence: TGTGCCAGCAGACCTGGGACAGGGTCGAACACTGAAGCTTTCTTT. Translated, it gives CASRPGTGSNTEAFF.

This chain links TRBV6-5 with TRBJ1-1, with a possible D match to TRBD1 (5 bases). The V end was cut by 5 bases, the J end by 4 bases, with 14 bases between. The CDR3 covers 14 residues. The germline CDR1 and CDR2 sequences are MNHEY and SVGAGI. Written as DNA, the CDR3 is TGTGCCAGCAGTCGGGACCACTCGGTCACTGAAGCTTTCTTT. Residues: CASSRDHSVTEAFF.

Concerning this clonotype itself: A much larger clone lies a single base off, so this may be a read error. This chain joins TRBV7-6 and TRBJ2-7; weak D call: TRBD2 (6 bases). The CDR3 has 13 residues. Germline V lookup: CDR1 SGHVS, CDR2 FNYEAQ. The DNA for the CDR3 is TGTGCCAGCGGCTTAGCGGCCCCGAACGAGCAGTACTTC. It yields the protein CASGLAAPNEQYF.

The chain combines TRBV6-5 with TRBJ1-5; D might be TRBD1 (6 bases). The germline V and J ends were trimmed by 8 bases and 5 bases, with 16 bases remaining between them. This CDR3 contains 14 residues. Looked up from germline, CDR1 is MNHEY and CDR2 is SVGAGI. CDR3 nucleotides: TGTGCCAGCGGACCCGGACAGATCGATCAGCCCCAGCATTTT. Encoded protein: CASGPGQIDQPQHF.

The rearrangement joins TRBV2 to TRBJ1-4; D uncertain. CDR1 is SNHLY and CDR2 is FYNNEI in the germline V gene. This CDR3 has 10 residues. V was trimmed by 4 bases and J by 12 bases, leaving 6 bases between them. CDR3 sequence reads: CASSVDELFF. The CDR3, as DNA: TGTGCCAGCAGTGTGGACGAACTGTTTTTT.

V is TRBV5-6 and J is TRBJ1-4; D ambiguous. The CDR3 sequence is 14 residues long. Germline V gene sequence: CDR1 SGHDT, CDR2 YYEEEE. V gave up 0 bases and J gave up 3 bases, with 6 bases separating them. DNA of the CDR3: TGTGCCAGCAGCTTGGGGTTTTCTAATGAAAAACTGTTTTTT. Translating it yields CASSLGFSNEKLFF.

This clonotype has only a few counts. This chain connects TRBV7-2 to TRBJ1-3, with D perhaps matching TRBD1 (6 bases). Between the trimmed V and J ends, which lost 2 bases and 0 bases, there was a span of 14 bases. CDR3 length: 17 residues. CDR1 is SGHTA, CDR2 FQGNSA, per germline. The CDR3 region is CASSLTPDRSSGNTIYF. CDR3 nucleotide sequence: TGTGCCAGCAGCTTAACCCCCGACAGGAGCTCTGGAAACACCATATATTTT.

This clonotype turned up a few times. The gene calls are TRBV5-1 and TRBJ2-1; 7 nucleotides agree with TRBD1. The germline CDR1 and CDR2 sequences are SGHRS and YFSETQ. CDR3 length: 15 amino acids. The junction had 10 bases not matched to a gene; V was cut back by 0 bases and J by 10 bases. CDR3 in amino acids: CASSLEGGLFYEQFF. The CDR3 coding sequence is TGCGCCAGCAGCTTGGAAGGGGGCCTCTTCTACGAGCAGTTCTTC. The full variable domain, completed using reference TRBV5-1 and TRBJ2-1, is KAGVTQTPRYLIKTRGQQVTLSCSPISGHRSVSWYQQTPGQGLQFLFEYFSETQRNKGNFPGRFSGRQFSNSRSEMNVSTLELGDSALYLCASSLEGGLFYEQFFGPGTRLTVL.

Turning to this clonotype: This could be a read error, since a much larger clone is one nucleotide away. This chain uses TRBV20-1 with TRBJ2-7; no clear D. V lost 3 bases, J lost 7 bases, and 19 bases lay in between. There are 14 residues in the CDR3. Germline assignment: CDR1 DFQATT and CDR2 SNEGSKA (reference sequence). Written as DNA, the CDR3 is TGCAGTGCTAGGCCCCCCTACACCTACAATGAGCAGTACTTC. Translated: CSARPPYTYNEQYF.

This clonotype came up many times. The chain links TRBV20-1 to TRBJ2-1; TRBD2 matches 7 bases. CDR3 length: 16 amino acids. Germline CDR1 reads DFQATT; CDR2 reads SNEGSKA (reference sequence). The V gene end was trimmed by 5 bases and the J gene end by 0 bases; junction bases not matched to a gene: 10. The CDR3 sequence is CSAPNLAESSYNEQFF. CDR3 in DNA: TGCAGTGCTCCAAACCTAGCGGAGAGCTCCTACAATGAGCAGTTCTTC.

This clonotype was seen more than once but under ten times. The chain carries TRBV5-5 and TRBJ1-6; 7 positions agree with TRBD1. Germline lookup yields CDR1 SGHKS and CDR2 YYEKEE (reference sequence). V shed 2 bases, J shed 10 bases, and the junction held 12 bases outside the gene matches. The CDR3 runs 16 residues. CDR3 nucleotide sequence: TGTGCCAGCAGCTTCCAACTTAGACAGGGAGCGTCACCCCTCCACTTT. Protein sequence: CASSFQLRQGASPLHF.

This clonotype was counted ten times or more. V and J are TRBV5-1 and TRBJ2-3, with D maybe TRBD2 (7 bases). The ends were cut back, 1 base at V and 10 bases at J, with 13 bases in the middle. The length of the CDR3 is 13 residues. Looked up from germline, CDR1 is SGHRS and CDR2 is YFSETQ. CDR3 DNA: TGCGCCAGCAGCTTGAGGGTCGGGGGGCCGCAGTATTTT. Its translation: CASSLRVGGPQYF.

This clonotype was seen repeatedly, ten times or more. The rearrangement uses TRBV20-1 and TRBJ1-2, with TRBD1 identical over 10 bases. V was clipped by 0 bases and J by 5 bases; unmatched bases: 6. This CDR3 contains 15 residues. Germline CDR1 is DFQATT and CDR2 is SNEGSKA (reference sequence). CDR3 DNA sequence: TGCAGTGCTAGAGATCTCAGGGGACAGGGGTATGGCTACACCTTC. Its protein product is CSARDLRGQGYGYTF.

In this sample, this clonotype turned up many times. The chain carries TRBV5-1 and TRBJ2-5; TRBD2 matches at 12 bases. The V gene end was trimmed by 6 bases and the J gene end by 11 bases; junction bases not matched to a gene: 14. Looked up from germline, CDR1 is SGHRS and CDR2 is YFSETQ. The CDR3 length is 15 residues. The CDR3 region is CASTASGGVHVEQYF. In DNA form, the CDR3 reads TGCGCCAGCACGGCTAGCGGGGGGGTGCATGTTGAGCAGTACTTC.

The chain carries TRBV20-1 and TRBJ2-7; 8 nucleotides agree with TRBD1. The CDR3 totals 15 residues. Germline V lookup: CDR1 DFQATT, CDR2 SNEGSKA (reference sequence). Trimming removed 1 base from V and 3 bases from J; junction bases left unmatched: 8. The CDR3 region has the DNA TGCAGTGCTAGAGGTGACAGGGGCCATGGCTACGAGCAGTACTTC. It translates to CSARGDRGHGYEQYF.

This clonotype is a singleton in its sample. The rearrangement links TRBV20-1 to TRBJ2-1; 9 nucleotides line up with TRBD2. The germline gives CDR1 DFQATT, CDR2 SNEGSKA (reference sequence). CDR3 length equals 17 residues. After removal of 0 bases from V and 7 bases from J, the junction contained 13 bases not matched to a gene. In nucleotides, the CDR3 is TGCAGTGCTAGAGACGTAGACCTAGCGGGATTTGCGAATGAGCAGTTCTTC. As protein: CSARDVDLAGFANEQFF.

To note about this clonotype: This sequence may be a read error, since a much larger clone differs from it by one base. The chain employs TRBV12-3 or TRBV12-4 and TRBJ2-3, with 7 bases identical to TRBD1. The CDR3 is made up of 14 amino acids. The CDR3 here is CASSLGQRTGTQYF. CDR3 DNA sequence: TGTGCCAGCAGCTTGGGACAGCGCACAGGTACGCAGTATTTT.

This clonotype has at least ten counts. The rearrangement uses TRBV6-2 or TRBV6-3 and TRBJ1-1; D is possibly TRBD1 (6 bases). CDR3 length equals 14 residues. V shed 4 bases and J shed 1 base, with 10 bases lying between them. The germline CDR1 and CDR2 sequences are MNHEY and SVGEGT. CDR3 protein: CASSLGHPNTEAFF. Here the CDR3 DNA reads TGTGCCAGCAGTTTGGGACATCCGAACACTGAAGCTTTCTTT.

There are many counts of this clonotype. This sequence joins TRBV2 and TRBJ1-6; the match to TRBD1 covers 9 bases. CDR3 size: 15 residues. CDR1 SNHLY and CDR2 FYNNEI come from the germline V gene. V shed 6 bases, J shed 9 bases, and the junction held 9 bases outside the gene matches. The CDR3 DNA sequence: TGTGCCAGCAGCCTCGGGGACAGGGATCTTTCACCCCTCCACTTT. Its translation is CASSLGDRDLSPLHF.

This clonotype was observed many times. The rearrangement uses TRBV7-2 and TRBJ1-2, with a possible D match to TRBD1 (5 bases). Germline lookup yields CDR1 SGHTA and CDR2 FQGNSA. Trimming removed 1 base at V and 2 bases at J, with 17 bases between. The CDR3 runs to 17 residues. The CDR3 protein is CASSLGRGGLRNYGYTF. The CDR3 DNA follows: TGTGCCAGCAGCTTAGGAAGGGGAGGACTAAGGAACTATGGCTACACCTTC.

The sample holds many counts of this clonotype. V and J are TRBV11-2 and TRBJ2-3; TRBD2 matches 7 bases. V lost 5 bases, J lost 4 bases, and 9 bases stayed unmatched. This CDR3 comprises 15 residues. The germline gives CDR1 SGHAT, CDR2 FQNNGV. The CDR3 loop reads CASSRTGGYSDTQYF. The CDR3 coding sequence is TGTGCCAGCAGCAGGACCGGGGGGTACTCAGATACGCAGTATTTT.

The chain employs TRBV25-1 and TRBJ1-3; D gene ambiguous. Trimming stripped 4 bases from V and 0 bases from J, with 10 bases between. CDR1 and CDR2 from the germline V gene are MGHDK and SYGVNS. The CDR3 has 15 residues. This chain's CDR3 is CASSGNFDSGNTIYF. The CDR3 DNA reads TGTGCCAGCAGTGGGAACTTCGACTCTGGAAACACCATATATTTT.

There are many counts of this clonotype. V usage is TRBV5-6 and J usage is TRBJ1-5, with D unresolved. With 0 bases removed from V and 6 bases from J, the gap between germline ends came to 7 bases. This CDR3 has 13 amino acids. In germline, CDR1 is SGHDT, CDR2 YYEEEE. CDR3 coding DNA: TGTGCCAGCAGCTTGGAGGGTTCTCAGCCCCAGCATTTT. It is translated as CASSLEGSQPQHF.

This clonotype was counted ten times or more. The chain carries TRBV20-1 and TRBJ2-7, with D maybe TRBD2 (6 bases). The CDR3 runs 15 residues. Trimming removed 0 bases from V and 6 bases from J, with 18 bases in between. CDR1 and CDR2 from the germline V gene are DFQATT and SNEGSKA (reference sequence). For the CDR3, the DNA is TGCAGTGCTAGAGACCCAAGGAGGGCTGATCCCGAGCAGTACTTC. Its translation: CSARDPRRADPEQYF.

This rearrangement joins TRBV6-1 to TRBJ1-1; D is perhaps TRBD1 (6 bases). The CDR3 extends over 15 amino acids. Trimming removed 2 bases at V and 1 base at J, with 11 bases between. CDR1 and CDR2 (germline): MNHNS, SASEGT. CDR3 nucleotides: TGTGCCAGCAGTGAATATGGGGGCTGGAACACTGAAGCTTTCTTT. Its protein is CASSEYGGWNTEAFF.

The CDR3 loop reads CASRDPGQGASEQYF. The CDR3, as DNA: TGTGCCAGCAGGGACCCGGGACAGGGGGCTAGCGAGCAGTACTTC. The J gene is TRBJ2-7, the V gene TRBV7-6, with 12 bases aligning to TRBD1. The CDR3 totals 15 residues. V was pared by 6 bases and J by 6 bases, with 9 bases of the junction left unmatched. Germline-derived CDR1 and CDR2 are SGHVS and FNYEAQ.

The CDR3 loop reads CASDQLAGGLNTDVQYF. For the CDR3, the DNA is TGTGCCAGCGACCAGCTAGCGGGAGGCTTAAATACAGATGTGCAGTATTTT. The gene calls are TRBV12-3 or TRBV12-4 and TRBJ2-3; 11 bases line up with TRBD2. This CDR3 is built from 17 residues. V was clipped by 8 bases and J by 11 bases; unmatched bases: 21.

A few counts support this clonotype. The chain links TRBV5-6 to TRBJ2-2, with D perhaps matching TRBD2 (5 bases). Germline V lookup: CDR1 SGHDT, CDR2 YYEEEE. This CDR3 region has 16 residues. V dropped 4 bases and J dropped 2 bases, with 15 bases sitting between them. CDR3 amino acids: CASSPLRRHNTGELFF. The DNA of the CDR3 is TGTGCCAGCAGCCCTCTGCGGAGGCACAACACCGGGGAGCTGTTTTTT.